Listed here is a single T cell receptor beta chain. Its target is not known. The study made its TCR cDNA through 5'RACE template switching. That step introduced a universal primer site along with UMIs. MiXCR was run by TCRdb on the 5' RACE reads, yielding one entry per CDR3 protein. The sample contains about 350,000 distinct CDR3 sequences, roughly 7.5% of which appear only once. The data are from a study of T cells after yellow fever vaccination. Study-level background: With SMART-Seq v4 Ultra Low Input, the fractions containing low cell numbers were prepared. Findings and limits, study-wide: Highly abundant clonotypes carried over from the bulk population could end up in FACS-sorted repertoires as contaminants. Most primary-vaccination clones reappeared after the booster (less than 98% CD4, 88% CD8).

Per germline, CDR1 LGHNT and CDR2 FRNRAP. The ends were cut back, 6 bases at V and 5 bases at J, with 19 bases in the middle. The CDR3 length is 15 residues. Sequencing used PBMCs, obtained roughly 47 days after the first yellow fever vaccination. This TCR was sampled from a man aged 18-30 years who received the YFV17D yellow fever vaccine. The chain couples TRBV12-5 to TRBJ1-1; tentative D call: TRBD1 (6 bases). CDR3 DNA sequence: TGTGCTAGTGGGGCCCTCCACACAGGGTTAACTGAAGCTTTCTTT. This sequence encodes CASGALHTGLTEAFF. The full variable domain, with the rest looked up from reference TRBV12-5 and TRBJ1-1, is DARVTQTPRHKVTEMGQEVTMRCQPILGHNTVFWYRQTMMQGLELLAYFRNRAPLDDSGMPKDRFSAEMPDATLATLKIQPSEPRDSAVYFCASGALHTGLTEAFFGQGTRLTVV.